These 4 T cell receptor beta chains were sequenced from one sample in a study of human T cells and chemical hapten exposure (dated by TCRdb to the early 2020s). The time point label, as the study defines it: patch test 1, 2 weeks after DPC sensitization. The intended sense of this specimen's treatment or condition label: therapeutic diphenylcyclopropenone sensitization with weekly scalp DPC. Library preparation was by RACE. TCRdb records NextSeq 500 as the sequencer. TCRdb cleaned the public reads at Q25 with fastp, built clones with MiXCR and kept in-frame beta chains. Rows with a matching CDR3 protein are joined into one entry that keeps the most common DNA and genes. A total of roughly 360,000 distinct CDR3 sequences appear in this sample, approximately 5.1% of them only once. The ten largest clones add up to over 2% of the sample. Sequenced material: whole blood, taken in connection with sensitization to the hapten diphenylcyclopropenone (DPC). The receptors shown here come from a woman aged 50 to 60 with alopecia areata. Some clones in this sample may be carry-over from other donors' samples.

This clonotype has more than one count but fewer than ten. This chain links TRBV4-3 with TRBJ2-1; 12 bases fit TRBD2. CDR1 is LGHNA and CDR2 is YSLEER in the germline V gene. V lost 6 bases and J lost 7; bases outside the gene matches: 7. The CDR3 is made up of 15 amino acids. The CDR3 sequence: CASSFTSGRQNEQFF. DNA of the CDR3: TGCGCCAGCAGTTTTACTAGCGGGAGGCAGAATGAGCAGTTCTTC.

The chain combines TRBV5-1 with TRBJ2-2; weak D call: TRBD2 (7 bases). V was trimmed by 0 bases and J by 4 bases, leaving 13 bases between them. The CDR3 contains 16 residues. The germline V gene has CDR1 SGHRS and CDR2 YFSETQ. The CDR3 spells CASSLAGGAPTGELFF. The CDR3 DNA reads as TGCGCCAGCAGCTTGGCTGGGGGGGCCCCCACCGGGGAGCTGTTTTTT.

A word on this clonotype: At one of its ends the junction is not consistent with the germline gene, which may arise from a read error. The V gene is TRBV7-9, the J gene TRBJ1-2; 7 nucleotides line up with TRBD1. The CDR3 extends over 15 amino acids. CDR1 is SEHNR, CDR2 FQNEAQ, per germline (reference sequence). The CDR3 DNA is TGTGCCAGCAGCGCCCGCCAGACAGGGAACTATGGCTACAACTTC. Translated, it gives CASSARQTGNYGYNF.

The table lists this clonotype with a few counts. The chain is built from TRBV27 and TRBJ2-1; tentatively, D is TRBD1 (6 bases). The CDR3 totals 11 residues. V shed 6 bases and J shed 9 bases, with 9 bases lying between them. Germline assignment: CDR1 MNHEY and CDR2 SMNVEV (reference sequence). CDR3 sequence reads: CASRQGREQFF. DNA for the CDR3: TGTGCCAGCAGACAGGGCCGTGAGCAGTTCTTC.